The 18 T cell receptor beta chains below all came from one sample that was sequenced in a study of persistence of HIV-infected CD4 T cells. The immunoSEQ assay was version 4, run in survey mode. This table comes from immunoSEQ multiplex PCR, and its TCRdb copy is limited to in-frame clones, with some not included. In the table there are about 40,000 clones, 80% of which are singletons. Lysates of CMV-infected fibroblasts at 10 ug/mL stimulated these cells. Memory cells lacking CD40L and CD69 with high CD45RO were sorted. No cognate antigen is known for these TCRs. Sample: CD4+ T cells sorted from PBMCs after approximately 19-hour stimulation, taken from a patient who received antiretroviral therapy. These receptors originate from an adult man with HIV who was CMV-seropositive.

The chain couples TRBV24-1 to TRBJ2-7; 7 bases fit TRBD1. Germline trimming cut 4 bases from V and 3 bases from J; bases unmatched to any gene: 11. Germline loops: CDR1 KGHDR, CDR2 SFDVKD. The CDR3 consists of 16 residues. CDR3 protein: CATSDPSRTGDYEQYF. The DNA of the CDR3 is TGTGCCACCAGTGACCCCTCCCGGACAGGAGACTACGAGCAGTACTTC.

This clone has just one count. The chain recombines TRBV29-1 with TRBJ1-4, with D tentatively TRBD1 (6 bases). V was shortened by 7 bases and J by 8 bases, with 14 bases between the two germline ends. Germline values: CDR1 SQVTM, CDR2 ANQGSEA. The CDR3 totals 12 residues. The CDR3 bases are TGCAGCGCCTCACAGGGTCGGGAAAAACTGTTTTTT. As protein: CSASQGREKLFF.

This clone was picked up one time. The chain joins TRBV19 to TRBJ1-5; 7 bases are shared with TRBD1. Germline CDR1 and CDR2: LNHDA and SQIVND (reference sequence). The length of the CDR3 is 15 residues. V shed 9 bases and J 3 bases; nucleotides not matched to a gene: 11. The CDR3 region has the DNA TGTGCCAGCACCCTGGACAGGAGTACCAATCAGCCCCAGCATTTT. Translating gives CASTLDRSTNQPQHF.

This chain uses TRBV5-8 with TRBJ2-5, with 7 positions matching TRBD1. This CDR3 contains 14 residues. The V gene end was trimmed by 6 bases and the J gene end by 2 bases; junction bases not matched to a gene: 7. Germline assignment: CDR1 SGHTS and CDR2 YDEGEE. CDR3: CASNEQGFQETQYF. The CDR3 bases are TGTGCCAGCAACGAACAGGGGTTTCAAGAGACCCAGTACTTC. Full variable domain (rest looked up from reference TRBV5-8 and TRBJ2-5): EAGVTQSPTHLIKTRGQQATLRCSPISGHTSVYWYQQALGLGLQFLLWYDEGEERNRGNFPPRFSGRQFPNYSSELNVNALELEDSALYLCASNEQGFQETQYFGPGTRLLVL.

The chain couples TRBV24-1 to TRBJ2-2; TRBD1 agrees at 11 bases. J gave up 10 bases and V 9 bases, and 15 bases lay outside the gene matches. Looked up from germline, CDR1 is KGHDR and CDR2 is SFDVKD. The CDR3 is 16 residues long. Written as DNA, the CDR3 is TGTGCCACCGGGCCCGGACAGGGGGCAGAGGTGGCGGAGCTGTTTTTT. Amino acids: CATGPGQGAEVAELFF.

The chain employs TRBV7-2 and TRBJ1-4; 8 bases map to TRBD1. CDR1 is SGHTA, CDR2 FQGNSA, per germline. V was clipped by 1 base and J by 11 bases; unmatched bases: 12. The CDR3 length is 16 residues. The DNA for the CDR3 is TGTGCCAGCAGCTTAGGGTCTAGTGCGGGACAGGCCAAACTGTTTTTT. It translates to CASSLGSSAGQAKLFF.

This clone was detected only once. V and J are TRBV6-1 and TRBJ2-7, with 7 positions matching TRBD2. The CDR3 loop spans 16 amino acids. From germline, CDR1 is MNHNS and CDR2 SASEGT. V shed 3 bases, J shed 7 bases, and the junction held 15 bases outside the gene matches. CDR3 region: CASSDPFRAAGLEQYF. The CDR3 DNA follows: TGTGCCAGCAGTGATCCCTTTCGGGCAGCGGGATTAGAGCAGTACTTC.

The gene calls are TRBV18 and TRBJ1-2, with D tentatively TRBD1 (5 bases). V lost 3 bases and J lost 3, with 20 bases in between. The CDR3 has 17 amino acids. CDR1 and CDR2 from the germline V gene are KGHSH and LQKENI. The DNA of the CDR3 is TGTGCCAGCTCACCTCAGGGAGGGGCAGGGAGATACTATGGCTACACCTTC. Its translation: CASSPQGGAGRYYGYTF. Using reference TRBV18 and TRBJ1-2 for the parts outside the CDR3, the full variable domain is NAGVMQNPRHLVRRRGQEARLRCSPMKGHSHVYWYRQLPEEGLKFMVYLQKENIIDESGMPKERFSAEFPKEGPSILRIQQVVRGDSAAYFCASSPQGGAGRYYGYTFGSGTRLTVV.

The J gene is TRBJ1-4, the V gene TRBV30, with a tentative D call TRBD1 (5 bases). Trimming removed 3 bases at V and 5 bases at J, with 16 bases between. The CDR3 totals 15 residues. The germline V gene encodes CDR1 GTSNPN and CDR2 SVGIG (reference sequence). The DNA of the CDR3 is TGTGCCTGGAGGGCTGCAGGGAGAAGAAATGAAAAACTGTTTTTT. Amino acids: CAWRAAGRRNEKLFF.

The chain is built from TRBV9 and TRBJ1-3, with 7 bases identical to TRBD1. From germline, CDR1 is SGDLS and CDR2 YYNGEE. This CDR3 has 16 amino acids. V lost 1 base and J lost 0; bases outside the gene matches: 4. The CDR3 DNA sequence: TGTGCCAGCAGCGTACTGGGACAGACCTCTGGAAACACCATATATTTT. This sequence encodes CASSVLGQTSGNTIYF.

A few counts support this clone. This chain connects TRBV5-4 to TRBJ2-3, with D perhaps matching TRBD1 or TRBD2 (7 bases each). V was shortened by 4 bases and J by 3 bases, with 15 bases between the two germline ends. This CDR3 has 15 residues. CDR1 and CDR2 from the germline V gene are SGHNT and YYREEE (reference sequence). The CDR3 DNA sequence: TGTGCCAGCAGCCGGAGGGGGGGACAGACAGATACGCAGTATTTT. It codes for CASSRRGGQTDTQYF.

The J gene is TRBJ1-4, the V gene TRBV28; no reliable D call. The CDR3 loop spans 15 amino acids. Germline CDR1 reads MDHEN; CDR2 reads SYDVKM. Trimming pared 3 bases from V and 0 bases from J, leaving 8 bases between. CDR3 region: CASSFGGTTNEKLFF. The CDR3 coding sequence is TGTGCCAGCAGTTTCGGCGGAACAACTAATGAAAAACTGTTTTTT.

The chain links TRBV29-1 to TRBJ1-2; D unresolved. The length of the CDR3 is 13 residues. The V and J ends lost 2 bases and 8 bases respectively, with 15 bases between them. Germline lookup yields CDR1 SQVTM and CDR2 ANQGSEA. The CDR3 nucleotides are TGCAGCGTTGAATCGGCTCGTCCCGGAGGCTACACCTTC. This codes for CSVESARPGGYTF.

The chain recombines TRBV30 with TRBJ2-7; TRBD1 might be the D (6 bases). Germline values: CDR1 GTSNPN, CDR2 SVGIG (reference sequence). The V end lost 2 bases, the J end lost 7 bases, and 9 bases lay between the germline ends. The CDR3 length is 11 residues. Here the CDR3 reads CAWSQGWEQYF. The CDR3 DNA reads TGTGCCTGGAGTCAGGGGTGGGAGCAGTACTTC.

Turning to this clone: The same CDR3 is also encoded by other DNA sequences in this sample. The CDR3 DNA reads as TGTGCCAGCTCACCGGGACAGGAGGCCTACGAGCAGTACTTC. Translated: CASSPGQEAYEQYF. This chain joins TRBV18 and TRBJ2-7, with 8 bases that match TRBD1. The CDR3 sequence is 14 residues long. Germline trimming cut 3 bases from V and 2 bases from J; bases unmatched to any gene: 3. Germline CDR1 is KGHSH and CDR2 is LQKENI. Supplemented by reference TRBV18 and TRBJ2-7, the full variable domain reads NAGVMQNPRHLVRRRGQEARLRCSPMKGHSHVYWYRQLPEEGLKFMVYLQKENIIDESGMPKERFSAEFPKEGPSILRIQQVVRGDSAAYFCASSPGQEAYEQYFGPGTRLTVT.

CDR3: CASSPGQPGQPQHF. CDR3 DNA: TGTGCCAGCAGTCCGGGGCAGCCAGGTCAGCCCCAGCATTTT. The chain joins TRBV7-8 to TRBJ1-5; weak D call: TRBD1 (5 bases). The germline gives CDR1 SGHVS, CDR2 FQNEAQ. The CDR3 length is 14 residues. Trimming took off 6 bases at V and 6 bases at J, with 15 bases between the two ends.

This chain uses TRBV7-9 with TRBJ1-4; D ambiguous. This CDR3 region has 14 residues. Trimming left V 2 bases short and J 8 bases short, with 12 bases between. Germline CDR1 SEHNR, CDR2 FQNEAQ (reference sequence). The CDR3 loop is CASSLSATGEKLFF. CDR3 coding DNA: TGTGCCAGCAGCTTATCGGCCACGGGAGAAAAACTGTTTTTT.

The chain links TRBV10-2 to TRBJ1-5, with D perhaps matching TRBD1 (6 bases). Germline values: CDR1 WSHSY, CDR2 SAAADI. The germline V and J ends were trimmed by 4 bases and 1 base, with 11 bases remaining between them. The CDR3 covers 15 residues. The CDR3 sequence is CASSVQDRSNQPQHF. The CDR3 coding sequence is TGCGCCAGCAGTGTTCAGGACAGAAGCAATCAGCCCCAGCATTTT.